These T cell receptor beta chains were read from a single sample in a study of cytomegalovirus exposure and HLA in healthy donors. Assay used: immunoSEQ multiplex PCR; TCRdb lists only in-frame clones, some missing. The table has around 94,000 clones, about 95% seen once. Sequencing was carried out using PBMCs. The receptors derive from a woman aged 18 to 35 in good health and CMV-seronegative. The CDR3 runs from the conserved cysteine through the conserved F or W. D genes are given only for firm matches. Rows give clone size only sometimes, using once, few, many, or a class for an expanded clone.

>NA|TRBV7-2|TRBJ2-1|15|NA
TGTGCCAGCAGCCAAGGGGGTTTTCCCTTTCCTGAGCAGTTCTTC
CASSQGGFPFPEQFF
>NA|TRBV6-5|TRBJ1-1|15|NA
TGTGCCAGCAGTTACGATCCGGGGGGGAGCACTGAAGCTTTCTTT
CASSYDPGGSTEAFF
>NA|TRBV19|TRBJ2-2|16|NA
TGTGCCAGTAGCCGACGGGGGGCTACGAACACCGGGGAGCTGTTTTTT
CASSRRGATNTGELFF
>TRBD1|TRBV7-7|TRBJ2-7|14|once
TGTGCTAGCAGCCCCCGGGACAGGAGTTACGAGCAGTACTTC
CASSPRDRSYEQYF
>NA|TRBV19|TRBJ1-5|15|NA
TGTGCCAGCAGGGAGACAGGTAATAGCAATCAGCCCCAGCATTTT
CASRETGNSNQPQHF
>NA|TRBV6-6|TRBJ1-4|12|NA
TGTGCCAGCAGTCTCGGGGTCAGCGAACTGTTTTTT
CASSLGVSELFF
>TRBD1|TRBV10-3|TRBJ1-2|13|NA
TGTGCCATCAGTGCGGACAGGACGGGTGGCTACACCTTC
CAISADRTGGYTF
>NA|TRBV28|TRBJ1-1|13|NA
TGTGCCAGCAGTTTGGGGCGGAACACTGAAGCTTTCTTT
CASSLGRNTEAFF
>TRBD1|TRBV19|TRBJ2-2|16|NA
TGTGCCAGTAGTATTCGACGGACAGGGGAACCCGGGGAGCTGTTTTTT
CASSIRRTGEPGELFF
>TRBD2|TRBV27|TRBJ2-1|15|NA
TGTGCCAGCACCCTTAGTCCCGCGGGGGTCCATGAGCAGTTCTTC
CASTLSPAGVHEQFF
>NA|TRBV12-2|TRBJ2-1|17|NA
TGTGCAAGTCGCCCAACTACGCGGGAGGGCCTCTACAATGAGCAGTTCTTC
CASRPTTREGLYNEQFF
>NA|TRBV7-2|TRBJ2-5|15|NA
TGTGCCAGCAGCCGCGGGTCAGGGGTCTGGGAGACCCAGTACTTC
CASSRGSGVWETQYF
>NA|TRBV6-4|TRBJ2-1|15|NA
TGTGCCAGCAGTGAGGACAGCAGCTCCTACAATGAGCAGTTCTTC
CASSEDSSSYNEQFF
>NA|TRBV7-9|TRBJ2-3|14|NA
TGTGCCAGCAGCTACCGCCTTAGTCCAGATACGCAGTATTTT
CASSYRLSPDTQYF
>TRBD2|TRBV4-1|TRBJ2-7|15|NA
TGCGCCAGCAGCCAACCGGGCGGGGGGATTGGCGAGCAGTACTTC
CASSQPGGGIGEQYF
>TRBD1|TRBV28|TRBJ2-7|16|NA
TGTGCCAGCAGTGCGCCGGGACAGGGGTCTCTCTACGAGCAGTACTTC
CASSAPGQGSLYEQYF
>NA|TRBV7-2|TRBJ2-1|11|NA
TGTGCCAGCAGCTTGGGGGGAGGTCAGTTCTTC
CASSLGGGQFF
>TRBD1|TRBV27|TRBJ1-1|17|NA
TGTGCCAGCAGTCCAAGACTCGACAGGGGCCGGAACACTGAAGCTTTCTTT
CASSPRLDRGRNTEAFF
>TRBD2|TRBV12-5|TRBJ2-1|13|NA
TGTGCTAGTGGTTTGGTTGGGGGGGATGAGCAGTTCTTC
CASGLVGGDEQFF
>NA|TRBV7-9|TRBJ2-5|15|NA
TGTGCCAGCAGCACCGAGGGCAGGGGCCGAGAGACCCAGTACTTC
CASSTEGRGRETQYF
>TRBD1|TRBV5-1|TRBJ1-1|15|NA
TGCGCCAGCAGCTTATTCTACAGGGGAGACACTGAAGCTTTCTTT
CASSLFYRGDTEAFF
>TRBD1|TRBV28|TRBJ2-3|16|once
TGTGCCAGCAGTTTGAAGGGGACAGGGTATTCAGATACGCAGTATTTT
CASSLKGTGYSDTQYF
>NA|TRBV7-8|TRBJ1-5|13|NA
TGTGCCAGCAGCTTACTGGAGAATCAGCCCCAGCATTTT
CASSLLENQPQHF
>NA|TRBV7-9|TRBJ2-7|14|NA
TGTGCCAGCAGCTTCCCACATCGTTCCTACGAGCAGTACTTC
CASSFPHRSYEQYF
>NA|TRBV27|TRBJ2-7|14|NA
TGTGCCAGCAGTCCCCCAGGGATACTCTACGAGCAGTACTTC
CASSPPGILYEQYF
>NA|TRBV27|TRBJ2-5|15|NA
TGTGCCACCCTGACAACCTGGGGAGCATGGGAGACCCAGTACTTC
CATLTTWGAWETQYF
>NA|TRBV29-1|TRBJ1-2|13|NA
TGCAGCGTTGAACGGGGATCGGACTATGGCTACACCTTC
CSVERGSDYGYTF
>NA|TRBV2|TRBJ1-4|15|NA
TGTGCCAGCAGTCGCCCAGGGCCGATAAATGAAAAACTGTTTTTT
CASSRPGPINEKLFF
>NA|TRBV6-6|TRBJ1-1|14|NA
TGTGCCAGCAGGCCACAGGGTCAGGGGACTGAAGCTTTCTTT
CASRPQGQGTEAFF
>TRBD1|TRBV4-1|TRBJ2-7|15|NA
TGCGCCAGCAGCCAAAACAGGGGGATTTCCTACGAGCAGTACTTC
CASSQNRGISYEQYF
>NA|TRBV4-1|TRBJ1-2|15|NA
TGCGCCAGCAGCCAGGGCCTACCCGTTAACTATGGCTACACCTTC
CASSQGLPVNYGYTF
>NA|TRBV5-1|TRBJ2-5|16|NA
TGCGCCACCAGCAGAGATGGACAGAGAGTAGATGAGACCCAGTACTTC
CATSRDGQRVDETQYF
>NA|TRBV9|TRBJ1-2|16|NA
TGTGCCAGCAGCGTGGCCAGGGGTTCGTCGGGATATGGCTACACCTTC
CASSVARGSSGYGYTF
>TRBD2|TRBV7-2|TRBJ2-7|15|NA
TGTGCCAGCAGCAGACAACTAGGGACTACCTACGAGCAGTACTTC
CASSRQLGTTYEQYF
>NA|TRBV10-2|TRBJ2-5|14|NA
TGCGCCAGCAGTGACCCTAGCGCGAAAGAGACCCAGTACTTC
CASSDPSAKETQYF
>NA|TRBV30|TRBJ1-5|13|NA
TGTGCCTGGAGCCGGGAAACCAATCAGCCCCAGCATTTT
CAWSRETNQPQHF
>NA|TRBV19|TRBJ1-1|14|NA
TGTGCCAGTAGCCCAGCGGGGCTGAACACTGAAGCTTTCTTT
CASSPAGLNTEAFF
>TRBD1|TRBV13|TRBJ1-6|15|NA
TGTGCCAGCAGCCGACTACAGGGGGCGGCTTCACCCCTCCACTTT
CASSRLQGAASPLHF
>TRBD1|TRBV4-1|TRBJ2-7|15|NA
TGCGCCAGCAGCCAAAGACAGGGTTTAAACTACGAGCAGTACTTC
CASSQRQGLNYEQYF
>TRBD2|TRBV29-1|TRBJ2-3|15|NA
TGCAGCGTTGCGGGGGAGCGGGGGTTCACAGATACGCAGTATTTT
CSVAGERGFTDTQYF
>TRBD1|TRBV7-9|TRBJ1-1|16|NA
TGTGCCAGCAGCTTAGTGGGCCCCAGGGGGGAGGCTGAAGCTTTCTTT
CASSLVGPRGEAEAFF
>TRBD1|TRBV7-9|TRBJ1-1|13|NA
TGTGCCAGCAGAGAGACAGGGGGCACTGAAGCTTTCTTT
CASRETGGTEAFF